These 3 T cell receptor beta chains came from one sample sequenced in a study of ipilimumab plus nivolumab after autologous stem cell transplantation. Assay used: immunoSEQ multiplex PCR; TCRdb lists only in-frame clones, some missing. The table lists 10,000 or so clones, approximately 69% of them singletons. Source: PBMCs, taken in a trial of ipilimumab plus nivolumab as post-transplant consolidation. The receptor source for this set is a male donor with diffuse large B-cell lymphoma.

This clone was recorded a few times. The V gene is TRBV7-8, the J gene TRBJ2-7, with D possibly matching TRBD2 (6 bases). Trimming shortened V by 3 bases and J by 5 bases, and 14 bases separated the two germline ends. Germline lookup yields CDR1 SGHVS and CDR2 FQNEAQ. The CDR3 runs to 14 residues. The DNA of the CDR3 is TGTGCCAGCAGCTTGGGGGGTTTCCCTCACGAGCAGTACTTC. It translates to CASSLGGFPHEQYF.

This chain connects TRBV6-5 to TRBJ1-1; no definite D call. Germline V gene sequence: CDR1 MNHEY, CDR2 SVGAGI. V was shortened by 0 bases and J by 4 bases, with 0 bases between the two germline ends. The CDR3 totals 11 residues. The DNA for the CDR3 is TGTGCCAGCAGTTACTCCACTGAAGCTTTCTTT. This translates into CASSYSTEAFF.

The chain recombines TRBV29-1 with TRBJ2-7; 11 positions agree with TRBD2. V dropped 2 bases and J dropped 2; count of bases not matched to a gene: 2. Germline V CDR1 and CDR2: SQVTM, ANQGSEA. This CDR3 comprises 14 residues. CDR3 protein: CSVELAGGPYEQYF. CDR3 sequence (DNA): TGCAGCGTTGAACTAGCGGGGGGCCCCTACGAGCAGTACTTC.